The rows below give T cell receptor beta chains drawn from one sample of a study of T-cell reconstitution after alpha-beta-depleted transplantation in children. Using its own MiXCR run on the PCR reads, TCRdb lists one record per CDR3 protein. The data contain about 200,000 distinct CDR3 sequences, about 7% of them singletons. Sample: PBMCs, taken before TCRalphabeta/CD19-depleted stem cell transplant. These receptor sequences come from a boy aged 2 to 10 with acute lymphoblastic leukemia, due to receive a stem cell transplant. Both conserved end residues are part of each CDR3. The D gene is left open where the match is weak. Size tells how often a clone was seen (once, few, many) or the class of an expanded clone, and some rows leave it out.

d_gene: NA; len: 13; v_gene: TRBV24-1; j_gene: TRBJ2-3; abundance: many; CDR3nt: TGTGCCACCAGTGATTTGTTCGGTGATACGCAGTATTTT; CDR3aa: CATSDLFGDTQYF
d_gene: NA; len: 14; v_gene: TRBV27; j_gene: TRBJ1-1; abundance: many; CDR3nt: TGTGCCAGCAGCCTATACACAGGGTCCTCTGAAGCTTTCTTT; CDR3aa: CASSLYTGSSEAFF
d_gene: TRBD1; len: 15; v_gene: TRBV12-3/TRBV12-4; j_gene: TRBJ1-2; abundance: many; CDR3nt: TGTGCCAGCAGTCTCGGGACAGGCGAGTACTATGGCTACACCTTC; CDR3aa: CASSLGTGEYYGYTF
d_gene: NA; len: 15; v_gene: TRBV5-1; j_gene: TRBJ2-7; abundance: many; CDR3nt: TGCGCCAGCAGCTTGGGGGTTGAGGTCTCCTACGAGCAGTACTTC; CDR3aa: CASSLGVEVSYEQYF
d_gene: NA; len: 16; v_gene: TRBV5-1; j_gene: TRBJ2-7; abundance: NA; CDR3nt: TGCGCCAGCAGCTTATCTGAGGGCCTTAGGATCTACGAGCAGTACTTC; CDR3aa: CASSLSEGLRIYEQYF
d_gene: TRBD1; len: 15; v_gene: TRBV7-2; j_gene: TRBJ1-3; abundance: many; CDR3nt: TGTGCCAGCAGCTCTAACAGGGGAGGTGGAAACACCATATATTTT; CDR3aa: CASSSNRGGGNTIYF
d_gene: NA; len: 12; v_gene: TRBV29-1; j_gene: TRBJ1-1; abundance: many; CDR3nt: TGCAGCGTATTTACCTGGGACACTGAAGCTTTCTTT; CDR3aa: CSVFTWDTEAFF
d_gene: TRBD1; len: 13; v_gene: TRBV12-5; j_gene: TRBJ1-1; abundance: many; CDR3nt: TGTGCTAGTGGTGGGACAGACGCCACTGAAGCTTTCTTT; CDR3aa: CASGGTDATEAFF
d_gene: NA; len: 15; v_gene: TRBV7-2; j_gene: TRBJ2-1; abundance: many; CDR3nt: TGTGCCAGCAGCTTAGAATCCCTAGTTGTTAATGAGCAGTTCTTC; CDR3aa: CASSLESLVVNEQFF
d_gene: NA; len: 15; v_gene: TRBV11-2; j_gene: TRBJ2-1; abundance: many; CDR3nt: TGTGCCAGCAGCTTAGGGCTAGTAAGGCTGATTGAGCAGTTCTTC; CDR3aa: CASSLGLVRLIEQFF
d_gene: NA; len: 13; v_gene: TRBV9; j_gene: TRBJ2-7; abundance: many; CDR3nt: TGTGCCAGCAGCGTAGCGAGCAAAAACGAGCAGTACTTC; CDR3aa: CASSVASKNEQYF
d_gene: TRBD2; len: 16; v_gene: TRBV28; j_gene: TRBJ2-1; abundance: NA; CDR3nt: TGTGCCAGCAGTTTATCGGTTAGCGGGAACAACAATGAGCAGTTCTTC; CDR3aa: CASSLSVSGNNNEQFF
d_gene: TRBD2; len: 14; v_gene: TRBV7-2; j_gene: TRBJ2-2; abundance: many; CDR3nt: TGTGCCAGCAGCTTACGACTAGCGGCCGGGGAGCTGTTTTTT; CDR3aa: CASSLRLAAGELFF
d_gene: NA; len: 14; v_gene: TRBV7-9; j_gene: TRBJ2-3; abundance: NA; CDR3nt: TGTGCCAGCAGCTACTACGCGACTCCAGATACGCAGTATTTT; CDR3aa: CASSYYATPDTQYF
d_gene: NA; len: 16; v_gene: TRBV28; j_gene: TRBJ1-4; abundance: NA; CDR3nt: TGTGCCAGCAGTTTAGGGGTTAGGCAGAGCCATGAAAAACTGTTTTTT; CDR3aa: CASSLGVRQSHEKLFF
d_gene: NA; len: 15; v_gene: TRBV5-4; j_gene: TRBJ1-2; abundance: many; CDR3nt: TGTGCCAGCAGCTTTGGGGGACAATCAAACTATGGCTACACCTTC; CDR3aa: CASSFGGQSNYGYTF
d_gene: NA; len: 13; v_gene: TRBV29-1; j_gene: TRBJ2-5; abundance: many; CDR3nt: TGCAGCGTTGTTCCCGGGCCAACTCACCCCCAGTACTTC; CDR3aa: CSVVPGPTHPQYF
d_gene: NA; len: 14; v_gene: TRBV7-2; j_gene: TRBJ1-1; abundance: few; CDR3nt: TGTGCCAGCAGCCCGGTGGGGGCTAACACTGAAGCTTTCTTT; CDR3aa: CASSPVGANTEAFF
d_gene: TRBD2; len: 17; v_gene: TRBV28; j_gene: TRBJ2-1; abundance: many; CDR3nt: TGTGCCAGCAGTTTACCCCTTAGCGGGAGCTCCTACAATGAGCAGTTCTTC; CDR3aa: CASSLPLSGSSYNEQFF
d_gene: NA; len: 14; v_gene: TRBV7-8; j_gene: TRBJ1-2; abundance: NA; CDR3nt: TGTGCCAGCAGCTTAGATGGGTCGGGTTATGGCTACACCTTC; CDR3aa: CASSLDGSGYGYTF
d_gene: TRBD2; len: 15; v_gene: TRBV6-1; j_gene: TRBJ2-5; abundance: few; CDR3nt: TGTGCCAGCAGAAAGTCGGGGGGGCCAGGGGAGACCCAGTACTTC; CDR3aa: CASRKSGGPGETQYF
d_gene: NA; len: 16; v_gene: TRBV14; j_gene: TRBJ1-2; abundance: NA; CDR3nt: TGTGCCAGCAGCCCTCGGTTTTTAATCCGCGGCTATGGCTACACCTTC; CDR3aa: CASSPRFLIRGYGYTF
d_gene: TRBD2; len: 15; v_gene: TRBV20-1; j_gene: TRBJ2-3; abundance: many; CDR3nt: TGCAGTGCTCAACTAGCGGGGGGGCTTTTAGATACGCAGTATTTT; CDR3aa: CSAQLAGGLLDTQYF